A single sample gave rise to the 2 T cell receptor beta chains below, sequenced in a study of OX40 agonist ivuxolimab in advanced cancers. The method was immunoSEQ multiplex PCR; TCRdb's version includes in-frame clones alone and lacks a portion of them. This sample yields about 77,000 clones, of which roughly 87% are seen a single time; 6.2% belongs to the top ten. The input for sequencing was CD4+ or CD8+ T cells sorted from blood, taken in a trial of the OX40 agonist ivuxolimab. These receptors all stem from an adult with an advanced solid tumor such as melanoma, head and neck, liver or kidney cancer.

The CDR3 nucleotides read TGTGCCAGCAGCTTAGGTACCGGGACAGGGCCCGGGGAGCTGTTTTTT. It is translated as CASSLGTGTGPGELFF. The chain carries TRBV11-3 and TRBJ2-2, with TRBD1 matching 9 bases. Unmatched junction bases numbered 6, after V lost 1 base and J lost 6 bases. This CDR3 contains 16 residues. Germline lookup yields CDR1 SGHNT and CDR2 YENEEA.

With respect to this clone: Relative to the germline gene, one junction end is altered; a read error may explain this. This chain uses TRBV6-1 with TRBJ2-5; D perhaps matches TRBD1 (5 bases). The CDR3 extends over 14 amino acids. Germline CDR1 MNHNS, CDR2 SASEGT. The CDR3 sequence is CASSEKGGQETPYF. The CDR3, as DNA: TGTGCCAGCAGTGAAAAGGGTGGACAAGAGACCCCGTACTTC.